This TCR beta chain was captured in a study of neurological immune-mediated disorders. The length of the CDR3 is 16 residues. With V trimmed by 6 bases and J by 4 bases, 11 bases remained unmatched. TCRdb independently ran MiXCR on the 5' RACE reads; one entry per CDR3 protein. The repertoire has approximately 60,000 distinct CDR3 sequences, around 4.4% of them found once; the top ten carry around 2.8%. Sequencing was performed on PBMCs. This chain connects TRBV12-3 or TRBV12-4 to TRBJ2-5; 10 nucleotides match TRBD2. The sequence was obtained from a man aged 45-65 years with multiple sclerosis. CDR3 loop: CASSSHLAGDGETQYF. CDR3 in DNA: TGTGCCAGCAGCTCCCACCTAGCGGGAGATGGAGAGACCCAGTACTTC.